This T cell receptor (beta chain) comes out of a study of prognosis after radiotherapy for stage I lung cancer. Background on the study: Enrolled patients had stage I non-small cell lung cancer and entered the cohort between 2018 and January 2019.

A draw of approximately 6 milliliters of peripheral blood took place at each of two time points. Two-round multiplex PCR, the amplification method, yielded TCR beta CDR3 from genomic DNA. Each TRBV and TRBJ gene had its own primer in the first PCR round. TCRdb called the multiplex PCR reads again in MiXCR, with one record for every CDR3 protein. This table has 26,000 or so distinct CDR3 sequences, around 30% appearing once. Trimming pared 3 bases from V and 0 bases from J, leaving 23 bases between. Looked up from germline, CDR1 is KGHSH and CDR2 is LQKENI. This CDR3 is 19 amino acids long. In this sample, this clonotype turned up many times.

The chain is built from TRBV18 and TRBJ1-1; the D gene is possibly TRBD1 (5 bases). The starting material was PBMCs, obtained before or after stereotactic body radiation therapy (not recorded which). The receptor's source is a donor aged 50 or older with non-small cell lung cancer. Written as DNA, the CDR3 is TGTGCCAGCTCACCCACCATGCCAGCCATTGGGGGATTGAACACTGAAGCTTTCTTT. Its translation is CASSPTMPAIGGLNTEAFF.